This is a list of T cell receptor beta chains from one sample in a study of T cells after yellow fever vaccination. TCRdb re-called the 5' RACE reads with MiXCR, one entry per CDR3 protein. The sample records just over 250,000 distinct CDR3 sequences, 5.2% being singletons. Specimen: CD4+ T cells sorted from PBMCs, collected on the day of the yellow fever booster vaccination. The origin of the receptors is a man between 18 and 29 years old who received the YFV17D yellow fever vaccine. Each CDR3 is given with its conserved first and last residue. A D gene is named only where the DNA matches it firmly. Clone size is stated in some rows and not others, as once, few, many or a class when expanded.

TRBV12-3/TRBV12-4,13,NA,TRBJ2-7,NA,CASSKLQGSEQYF,TGTGCCAGCAGTAAACTACAGGGCTCCGAGCAGTACTTC
TRBV4-2,18,many,TRBJ2-7,TRBD1,CASSQRTPDRGLWGEQYF,TGTGCCAGCAGCCAACGCACTCCGGACAGGGGGCTGTGGGGCGAGCAGTACTTC
TRBV3-1,15,few,TRBJ1-2,NA,CASSHLGETGSGYTF,TGTGCCAGCAGCCACCTGGGCGAGACGGGAAGTGGCTACACCTTC
TRBV7-2,14,many,TRBJ2-3,NA,CASSLRARTDTQYF,TGTGCCAGCAGCTTACGGGCTAGGACAGATACGCAGTATTTT
TRBV2,15,NA,TRBJ1-5,NA,CASTEEGLANQPQHF,TGTGCCAGCACCGAAGAGGGACTCGCCAATCAGCCCCAGCATTTT
TRBV19,14,few,TRBJ2-3,NA,CASSLREPADTQYF,TGTGCCAGTAGCCTTAGGGAGCCGGCAGATACGCAGTATTTT
TRBV4-2,16,many,TRBJ1-5,NA,CASRQEGGSSNQPQHF,TGTGCCAGCAGGCAAGAAGGGGGGAGTAGCAATCAGCCCCAGCATTTT
TRBV4-1,16,few,TRBJ2-5,TRBD2,CASSPQRGGRLETQYF,TGCGCCAGCAGCCCCCAGCGGGGGGGGCGCTTAGAGACCCAGTACTTC
TRBV27,21,many,TRBJ2-3,NA,CASSSPLTVGLGGPTTDTQYF,TGTGCCAGCAGTTCGCCACTAACCGTCGGCTTAGGCGGGCCGACGACAGATACGCAGTATTTT
TRBV10-3,12,few,TRBJ2-2,NA,CAISEGPGELFF,TGTGCCATCAGTGAGGGGCCCGGGGAGCTGTTTTTT